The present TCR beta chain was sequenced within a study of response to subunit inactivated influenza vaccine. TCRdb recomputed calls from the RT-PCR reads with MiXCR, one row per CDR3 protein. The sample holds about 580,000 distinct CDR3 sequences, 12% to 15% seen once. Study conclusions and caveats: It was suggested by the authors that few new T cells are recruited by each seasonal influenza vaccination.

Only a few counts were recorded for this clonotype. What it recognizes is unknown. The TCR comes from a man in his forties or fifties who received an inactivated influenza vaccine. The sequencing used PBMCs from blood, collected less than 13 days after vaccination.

This chain's CDR3 is CASSVGGASSYNEQFF. In DNA, the CDR3 is TGTGCCAGCAGCGTAGGGGGGGCTAGCTCCTACAATGAGCAGTTCTTC. The genes are TRBV9 and TRBJ2-1; either TRBD1 or TRBD2 may fit D (6 bases each). Germline lookup yields CDR1 SGDLS and CDR2 YYNGEE. The ends were cut back, 0 bases at V and 0 bases at J, with 10 bases in the middle. This CDR3 spans 16 amino acids.